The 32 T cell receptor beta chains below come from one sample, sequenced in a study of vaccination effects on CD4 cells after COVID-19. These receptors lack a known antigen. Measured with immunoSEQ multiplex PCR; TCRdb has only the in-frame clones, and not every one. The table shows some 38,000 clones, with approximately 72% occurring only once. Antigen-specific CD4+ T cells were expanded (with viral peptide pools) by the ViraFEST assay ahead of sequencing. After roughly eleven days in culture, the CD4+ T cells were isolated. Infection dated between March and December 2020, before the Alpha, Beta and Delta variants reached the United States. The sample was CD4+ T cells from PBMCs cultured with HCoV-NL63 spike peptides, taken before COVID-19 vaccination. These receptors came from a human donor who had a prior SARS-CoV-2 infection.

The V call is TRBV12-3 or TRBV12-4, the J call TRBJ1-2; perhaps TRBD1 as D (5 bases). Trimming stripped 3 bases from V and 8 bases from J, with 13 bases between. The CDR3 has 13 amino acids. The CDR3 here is CASSFQGEVGYTF. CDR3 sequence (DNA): TGTGCCAGCAGTTTCCAAGGGGAGGTGGGCTACACCTTC.

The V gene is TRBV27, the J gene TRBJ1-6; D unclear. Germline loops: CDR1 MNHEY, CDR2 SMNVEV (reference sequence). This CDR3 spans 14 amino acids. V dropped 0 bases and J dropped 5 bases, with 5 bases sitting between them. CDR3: CASSLSGHNSPLHF. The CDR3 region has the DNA TGTGCCAGCAGTTTATCGGGCCATAATTCACCCCTCCACTTT.

The CDR3, as DNA: TGTGCCAGCAGCTTAGCGGGGGGAGGGGTTCTTGGCGAGCAGTACTTC. This sequence encodes CASSLAGGGVLGEQYF. The chain joins TRBV7-2 to TRBJ2-7, with 7 bases lining up with TRBD2. This CDR3 is built from 16 residues. Germline CDR1 SGHTA, CDR2 FQGNSA. V trimming: 0 bases; J trimming: 6 bases; junction bases outside the gene matches: 11.

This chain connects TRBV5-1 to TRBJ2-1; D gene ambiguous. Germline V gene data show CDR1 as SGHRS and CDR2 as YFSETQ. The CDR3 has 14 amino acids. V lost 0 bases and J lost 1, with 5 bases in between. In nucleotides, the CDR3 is TGCGCCAGCAGCTTGGTCGGGTCCTACAATGAGCAGTTCTTC. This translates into CASSLVGSYNEQFF.

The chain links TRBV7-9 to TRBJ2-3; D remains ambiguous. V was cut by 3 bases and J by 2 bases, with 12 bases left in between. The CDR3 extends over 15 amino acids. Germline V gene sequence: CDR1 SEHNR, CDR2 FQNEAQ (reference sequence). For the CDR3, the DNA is TGTGCCAGCAGCTTGGTTCAGCGCTACACAGATACGCAGTATTTT. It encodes CASSLVQRYTDTQYF.

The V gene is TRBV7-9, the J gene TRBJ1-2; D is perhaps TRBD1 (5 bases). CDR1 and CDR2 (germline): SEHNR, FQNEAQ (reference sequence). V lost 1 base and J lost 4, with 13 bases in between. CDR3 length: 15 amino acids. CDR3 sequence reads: CASSLVGGSLYGYTF. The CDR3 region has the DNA TGTGCCAGCAGCTTAGTTGGGGGGTCCCTCTATGGCTACACCTTC.

The CDR3 DNA sequence: TGTGCCTGGAGTGTATCCGTCCAGGGGGTGCAGTACTTC. It specifies CAWSVSVQGVQYF. The rearrangement links TRBV30 to TRBJ2-7, with 7 bases identical to TRBD1. The CDR3 is 13 residues long. CDR1 is GTSNPN, CDR2 SVGIG, per germline (reference sequence). J lost 9 bases, V lost 0 bases, and 8 bases had no gene match.

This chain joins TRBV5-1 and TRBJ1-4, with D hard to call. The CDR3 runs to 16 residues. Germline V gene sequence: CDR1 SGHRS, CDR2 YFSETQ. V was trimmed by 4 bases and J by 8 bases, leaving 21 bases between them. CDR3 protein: CASSPTYVRADEKLFF. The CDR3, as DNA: TGCGCCAGCAGCCCGACTTATGTCCGGGCCGACGAAAAACTGTTTTTT. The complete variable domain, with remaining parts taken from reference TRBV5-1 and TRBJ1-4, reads KAGVTQTPRYLIKTRGQQVTLSCSPISGHRSVSWYQQTPGQGLQFLFEYFSETQRNKGNFPGRFSGRQFSNSRSEMNVSTLELGDSALYLCASSPTYVRADEKLFFGSGTQLSVL.

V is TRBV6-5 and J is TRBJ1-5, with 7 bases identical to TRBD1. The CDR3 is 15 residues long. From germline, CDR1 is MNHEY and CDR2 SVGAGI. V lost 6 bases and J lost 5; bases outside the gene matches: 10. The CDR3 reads CASRSDRLGDQPQHF. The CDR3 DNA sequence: TGTGCCAGCAGGTCGGACAGGCTTGGAGATCAGCCCCAGCATTTT.

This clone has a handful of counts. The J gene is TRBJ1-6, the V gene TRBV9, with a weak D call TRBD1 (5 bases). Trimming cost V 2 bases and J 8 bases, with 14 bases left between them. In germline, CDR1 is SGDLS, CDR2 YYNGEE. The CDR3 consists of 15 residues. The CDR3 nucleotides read TGTGCCAGCAGCGTCTCTGGACGGGACTATTCACCCCTCCACTTT. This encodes CASSVSGRDYSPLHF. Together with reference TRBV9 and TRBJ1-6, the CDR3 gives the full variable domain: DSGVTQTPKHLITATGQRVTLRCSPRSGDLSVYWYQQSLDQGLQFLIQYYNGEERAKGNILERFSAQQFPDLHSELNLSSLELGDSALYFCASSVSGRDYSPLHFGNGTRLTVT.

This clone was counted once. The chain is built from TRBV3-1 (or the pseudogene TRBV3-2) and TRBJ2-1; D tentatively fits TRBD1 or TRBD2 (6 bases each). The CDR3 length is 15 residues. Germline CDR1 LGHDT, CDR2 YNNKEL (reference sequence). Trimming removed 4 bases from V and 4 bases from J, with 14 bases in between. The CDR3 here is CASSPSGGRYNEQFF. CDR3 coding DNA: TGTGCCAGCAGCCCATCCGGGGGCCGTTACAATGAGCAGTTCTTC.

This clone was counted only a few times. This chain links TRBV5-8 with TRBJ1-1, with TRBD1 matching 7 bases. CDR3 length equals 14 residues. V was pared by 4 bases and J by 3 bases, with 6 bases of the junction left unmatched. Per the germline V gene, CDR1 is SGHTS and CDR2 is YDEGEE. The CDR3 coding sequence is TGTGCCAGCAGCCTTGATGACAGGGACACTGAAGCTTTCTTT. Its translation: CASSLDDRDTEAFF. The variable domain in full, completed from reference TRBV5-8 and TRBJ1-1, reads EAGVTQSPTHLIKTRGQQATLRCSPISGHTSVYWYQQALGLGLQFLLWYDEGEERNRGNFPPRFSGRQFPNYSSELNVNALELEDSALYLCASSLDDRDTEAFFGQGTRLTVV.

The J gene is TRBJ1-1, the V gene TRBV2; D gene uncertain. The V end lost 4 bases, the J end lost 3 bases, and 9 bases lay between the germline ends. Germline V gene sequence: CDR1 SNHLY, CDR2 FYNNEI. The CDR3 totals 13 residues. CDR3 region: CASSVGSDTEAFF. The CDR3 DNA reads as TGTGCCAGCAGTGTAGGGTCGGACACTGAAGCTTTCTTT.

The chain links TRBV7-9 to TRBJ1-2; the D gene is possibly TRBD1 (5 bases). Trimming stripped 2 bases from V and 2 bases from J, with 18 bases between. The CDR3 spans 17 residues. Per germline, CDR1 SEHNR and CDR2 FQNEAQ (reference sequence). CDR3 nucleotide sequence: TGTGCCAGCAGCTTAATCAGTTTGCCGGGGGAGAACTATGGCTACACCTTC. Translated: CASSLISLPGENYGYTF.

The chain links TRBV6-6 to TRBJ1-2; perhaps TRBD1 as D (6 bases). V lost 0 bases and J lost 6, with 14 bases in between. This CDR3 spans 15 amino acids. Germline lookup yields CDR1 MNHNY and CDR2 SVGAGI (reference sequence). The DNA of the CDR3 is TGTGCCAGCAGTTACTCGGGCAGGGGTTCTCATGGCTACACCTTC. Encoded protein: CASSYSGRGSHGYTF.

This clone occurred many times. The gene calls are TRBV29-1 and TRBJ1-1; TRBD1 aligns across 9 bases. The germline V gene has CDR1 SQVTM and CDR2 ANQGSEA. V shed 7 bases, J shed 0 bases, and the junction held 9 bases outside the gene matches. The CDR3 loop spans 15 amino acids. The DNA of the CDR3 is TGCAGCGCCGGGACAGGGTGGGGGATGAACACTGAAGCTTTCTTT. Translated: CSAGTGWGMNTEAFF.

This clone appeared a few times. CDR3 residues: CASSFQQGASTGELFF. The CDR3 bases are TGCGCCAGCAGCTTCCAACAGGGGGCGAGCACCGGGGAGCTGTTTTTT. The chain employs TRBV5-1 and TRBJ2-2; 9 positions agree with TRBD1. This CDR3 has 16 residues. CDR1 and CDR2 from the germline V gene are SGHRS and YFSETQ. Trimming took 2 bases from V and 4 from J; bases not matched to a gene: 6.

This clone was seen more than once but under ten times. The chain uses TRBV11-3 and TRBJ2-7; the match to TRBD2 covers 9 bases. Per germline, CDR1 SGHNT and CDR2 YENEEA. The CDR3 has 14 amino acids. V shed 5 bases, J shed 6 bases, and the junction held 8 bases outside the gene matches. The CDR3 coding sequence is TGTGCCAGCAGCGAAGGACTAGCGTACGGCGAGCAGTACTTC. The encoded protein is CASSEGLAYGEQYF.

CDR3 amino acids: CASSLGQETYGYTF. CDR3 DNA: TGTGCCAGCAGCTTGGGTCAGGAAACCTATGGCTACACCTTC. V is TRBV5-6 and J is TRBJ1-2; D ambiguous. CDR1 and CDR2 from the germline V gene are SGHDT and YYEEEE. The germline V and J ends were trimmed by 0 bases and 4 bases, with 10 bases remaining between them. The CDR3 runs 14 residues. The complete variable domain, with remaining parts taken from reference TRBV5-6 and TRBJ1-2, reads DAGVTQSPTHLIKTRGQQVTLRCSPKSGHDTVSWYQQALGQGPQFIFQYYEEEERQRGNFPDRFSGHQFPNYSSELNVNALLLGDSALYLCASSLGQETYGYTFGSGTRLTVV.

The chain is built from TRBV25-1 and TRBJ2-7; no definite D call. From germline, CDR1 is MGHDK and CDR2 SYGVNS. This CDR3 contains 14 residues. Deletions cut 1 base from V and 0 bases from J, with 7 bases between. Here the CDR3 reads CASSEWSSSYEQYF. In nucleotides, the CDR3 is TGTGCCAGCAGTGAATGGAGCAGCTCCTACGAGCAGTACTTC.

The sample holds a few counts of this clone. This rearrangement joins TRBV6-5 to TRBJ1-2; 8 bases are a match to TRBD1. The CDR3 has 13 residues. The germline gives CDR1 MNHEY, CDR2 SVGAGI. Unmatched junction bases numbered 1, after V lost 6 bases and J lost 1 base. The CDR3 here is CASRTGVNYGYTF. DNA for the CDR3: TGTGCCAGCAGGACAGGGGTTAACTATGGCTACACCTTC.

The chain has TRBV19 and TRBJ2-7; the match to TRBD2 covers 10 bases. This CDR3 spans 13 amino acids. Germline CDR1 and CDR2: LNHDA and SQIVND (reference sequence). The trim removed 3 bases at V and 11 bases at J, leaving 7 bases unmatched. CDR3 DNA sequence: TGTGCCAGTAGTATCGGAGCGGGGGGGCCGGAGTACTTC. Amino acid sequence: CASSIGAGGPEYF.

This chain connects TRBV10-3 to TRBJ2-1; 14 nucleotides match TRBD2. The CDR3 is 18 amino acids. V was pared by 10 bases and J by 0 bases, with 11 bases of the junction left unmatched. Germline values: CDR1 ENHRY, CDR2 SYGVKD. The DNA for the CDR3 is TGTGCCACCAATGGGGGACTAGCGGGGGAATTCTCCTACAATGAGCAGTTCTTC. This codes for CATNGGLAGEFSYNEQFF.

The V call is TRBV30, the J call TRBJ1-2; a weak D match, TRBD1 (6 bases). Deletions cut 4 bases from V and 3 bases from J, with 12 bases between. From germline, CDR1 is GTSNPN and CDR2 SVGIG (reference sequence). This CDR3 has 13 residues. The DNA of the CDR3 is TGTGCCTGGAAGCCAGGGGCAGACTATGGCTACACCTTC. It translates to CAWKPGADYGYTF.

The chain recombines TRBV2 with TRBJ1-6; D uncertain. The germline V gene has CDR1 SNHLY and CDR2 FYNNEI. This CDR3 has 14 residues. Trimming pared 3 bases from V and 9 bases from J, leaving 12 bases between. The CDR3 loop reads CASSEVHRLSPLHF. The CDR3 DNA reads TGTGCCAGCAGTGAGGTACACAGACTTTCACCCCTCCACTTT. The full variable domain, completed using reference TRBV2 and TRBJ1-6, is EPEVTQTPSHQVTQMGQEVILRCVPISNHLYFYWYRQILGQKVEFLVSFYNNEISEKSEIFDDQFSVERPDGSNFTLKIRSTKLEDSAMYFCASSEVHRLSPLHFGNGTRLTVT.

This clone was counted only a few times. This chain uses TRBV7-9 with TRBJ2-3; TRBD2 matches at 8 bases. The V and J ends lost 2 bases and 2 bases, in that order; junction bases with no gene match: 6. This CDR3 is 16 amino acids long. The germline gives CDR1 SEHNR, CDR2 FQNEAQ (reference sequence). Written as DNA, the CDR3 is TGTGCCAGCAGCTTATCCGGCGGGAGGATCACAGATACGCAGTATTTT. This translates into CASSLSGGRITDTQYF.

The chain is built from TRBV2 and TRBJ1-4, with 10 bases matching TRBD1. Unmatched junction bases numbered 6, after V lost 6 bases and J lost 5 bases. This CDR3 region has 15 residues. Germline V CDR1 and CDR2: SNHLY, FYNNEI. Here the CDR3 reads CASSDRTGGNEKLFF. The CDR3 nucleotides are TGTGCCAGCAGCGATCGGACAGGGGGAAATGAAAAACTGTTTTTT.

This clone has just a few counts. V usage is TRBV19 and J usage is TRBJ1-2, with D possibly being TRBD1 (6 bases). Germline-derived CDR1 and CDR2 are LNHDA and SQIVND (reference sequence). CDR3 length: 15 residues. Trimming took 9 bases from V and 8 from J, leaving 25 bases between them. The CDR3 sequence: CASTPGGHTPRGYTF. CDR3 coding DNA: TGTGCCAGCACACCCGGGGGACACACCCCGCGGGGCTACACCTTC.

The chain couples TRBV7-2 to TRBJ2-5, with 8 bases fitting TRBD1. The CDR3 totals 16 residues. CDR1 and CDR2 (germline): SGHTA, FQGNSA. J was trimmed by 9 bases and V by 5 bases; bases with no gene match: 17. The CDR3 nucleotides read TGTGCCAGCAGCCCCCCCCACCAATACAGGGGGAAGGCCCAGTACTTC. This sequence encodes CASSPPHQYRGKAQYF.

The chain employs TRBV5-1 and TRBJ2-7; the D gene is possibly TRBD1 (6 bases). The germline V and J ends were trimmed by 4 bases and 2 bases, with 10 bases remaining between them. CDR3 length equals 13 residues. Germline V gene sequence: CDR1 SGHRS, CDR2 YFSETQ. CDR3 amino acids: CASSQDRTYEQYF. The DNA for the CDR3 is TGCGCCAGCAGCCAGGACAGAACCTACGAGCAGTACTTC.

The CDR3 spells CAWSGATPGGPQHF. CDR3 in DNA: TGTGCCTGGAGTGGTGCTACTCCAGGGGGGCCCCAGCATTTT. V gene TRBV30 combines with J gene TRBJ1-5, with 7 bases matching TRBD1. This CDR3 is built from 14 residues. Germline lookup yields CDR1 GTSNPN and CDR2 SVGIG (reference sequence). The V segment lost 1 base and the J segment 9 bases; nucleotides outside the gene matches: 9.

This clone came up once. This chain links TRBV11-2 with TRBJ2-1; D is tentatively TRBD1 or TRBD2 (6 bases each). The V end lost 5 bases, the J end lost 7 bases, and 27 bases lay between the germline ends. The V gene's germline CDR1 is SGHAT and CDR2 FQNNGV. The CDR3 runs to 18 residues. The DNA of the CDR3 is TGTGCCAGCAGCCAAGGACAAAGTGGTATCGGGGGCGGGAATGAGCAGTTCTTC. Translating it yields CASSQGQSGIGGGNEQFF.